This TCR beta chain was recovered during a study of blood T cells in healthy people across ages. Study overall: Using template switching, researchers captured about one barcoded beta molecule for each two T cells. Study observations and caveats: It was the long-lived donors that had more naive CD4+ cells and higher diversity than aged donors.

The V end lost 4 bases, the J end lost 9 bases, and 7 bases lay between the germline ends. The CDR3 is 12 amino acids. The amount of total RNA extracted per sample was at least 6 micrograms. This clonotype was counted only a few times. Its antigen is undetermined. A sample-barcoded 5' primer and a J-beta primer mix were used in a second PCR of roughly 7 to 12 cycles. TCRdb fed the 5' RACE reads into MiXCR, producing one record per CDR3 protein. The sample lists under 950,000 distinct CDR3 sequences; approximately 21% were seen once. The V call is TRBV12-3 or TRBV12-4, the J call TRBJ1-6; no firm D call. This clonotype was sampled from a man between 65 and 85 years old in good health. Material: blood. In DNA form, the CDR3 reads TGTGCCAGCAGTTGGGGTCGTTCACCCCTCCACTTT. Protein sequence: CASSWGRSPLHF.